Each of the 26 T cell receptor beta chains below was sequenced from the same sample in a study of T cells in Graves' hyperthyroidism and ophthalmopathy. From RNA transcripts, TCR beta CDR3 regions were amplified. TCR CDR3 regions were first amplified by RT-PCR with HTBI primers. Via MiXCR, TCRdb re-called the multiplex PCR reads, giving one row per CDR3 protein. Altogether hundreds of thousands of distinct CDR3 sequences are present, roughly 45% being singletons, with the ten largest covering less than 8.5%. The sample taken for sequencing was peripheral blood or thyroid tissue (not recorded which). Receptors were obtained from an adult man with Graves' disease, either hyperthyroidism or ophthalmopathy (not recorded which).

This clonotype came up many times. The V call is TRBV2, the J call TRBJ1-1, with no clear D. V lost 6 bases and J lost 4, with 6 bases in between. The CDR3 covers 11 residues. Germline CDR1 is SNHLY and CDR2 is FYNNEI. The chain's CDR3 is CASSDRTEAFF. The CDR3 DNA reads as TGTGCCAGCAGCGACCGCACTGAAGCTTTCTTT.

This clonotype was counted at least ten times. The junction differs from germline at one of its ends, possibly a read error. The chain combines TRBV14 with TRBJ1-1, with D perhaps TRBD1 (5 bases). Germline V gives CDR1 SGHDN, CDR2 FVKESK. This CDR3 spans 16 amino acids. CDR3 protein: CASSQDPSGRQDEIRF. CDR3 DNA sequence: TGTGCCAGCAGCCAAGATCCTTCGGGACGTCAGGACGAGATCCGTTTT.

The chain employs TRBV12-3 or TRBV12-4 and TRBJ1-3; 7 bases line up with TRBD1. After removal of 5 bases from V and 3 bases from J, the junction contained 4 bases not matched to a gene. This CDR3 spans 14 amino acids. The CDR3 DNA sequence: TGTGCCAGCAGTCGACAGGGTGATGGAAACACCATATATTTT. Amino acid sequence: CASSRQGDGNTIYF.

The J gene is TRBJ1-6, the V gene TRBV13, with D perhaps matching TRBD1 (5 bases). Germline V gene lookup returns CDR1 PRHDT and CDR2 FYEKMQ (reference sequence). The CDR3 runs to 15 residues. V gave up 10 bases and J gave up 10 bases, with 23 bases separating them. The CDR3 DNA reads TGTGCCATCAAACGGGACCACGTGCGGGGCTCACCCCTCCACTTT. Protein product: CAIKRDHVRGSPLHF.

The genes are TRBV29-1 and TRBJ1-1, with 7 bases matching TRBD1. CDR3 length equals 14 residues. CDR1 is SQVTM and CDR2 is ANQGSEA in the germline V gene. With V trimmed by 6 bases and J by 1 base, 8 bases remained unmatched. Here the CDR3 reads CSVKTGTANTEAFF. The CDR3, as DNA: TGCAGCGTAAAGACCGGGACAGCGAACACTGAAGCTTTCTTT.

This clonotype was counted a few times. This chain links TRBV20-1 with TRBJ2-7; no clear D gene. Germline V CDR1 and CDR2: DFQATT, SNEGSKA (reference sequence). The CDR3 consists of 11 residues. Trimming left V 6 bases short and J 3 bases short, with 9 bases between. CDR3 sequence reads: CSANPNYEQYF. The CDR3 DNA reads as TGCAGTGCAAACCCTAACTACGAGCAGTACTTC.

A few counts support this clonotype. The V gene is TRBV14, the J gene TRBJ1-2; D gene uncertain. Trimming took off 1 base at V and 3 bases at J, with 9 bases between the two ends. There are 14 residues in the CDR3. CDR1 is SGHDN and CDR2 is FVKESK in the germline V gene. The CDR3 DNA follows: TGTGCCAGCAGCCAAGGGGCCCCCCACTATGGCTACACCTTC. As protein: CASSQGAPHYGYTF. Combining the CDR3 with reference TRBV14 and TRBJ1-2 gives the whole variable domain EAGVTQFPSHSVIEKGQTVTLRCDPISGHDNLYWYRRVMGKEIKFLLHFVKESKQDESGMPNNRFLAERTGGTYSTLKVQPAELEDSGVYFCASSQGAPHYGYTFGSGTRLTVV.

As for this clonotype: A junction boundary mismatches the germline segment, possibly from a read error. The genes are TRBV25-1 and TRBJ2-7, with 10 positions matching TRBD2. Looked up from germline, CDR1 is MGHDK and CDR2 is SYGVNS. The CDR3 spans 16 residues. CDR3 sequence: CATSGAYTGTSEKQYF. DNA of the CDR3: TGTGCCACCAGTGGGGCATACACCGGGACTAGCGAGAAGCAGTACTTC.

The chain links TRBV10-3 to TRBJ2-6, with D maybe TRBD2 (6 bases). The CDR3 is 16 amino acids. Germline CDR1 is ENHRY and CDR2 is SYGVKD. V was cut by 11 bases and J by 0 bases, with 17 bases left in between. The CDR3 region is CAVRTGSASGANVLTF. DNA for the CDR3: TGTGCCGTCCGTACCGGGAGTGCCTCTGGGGCCAACGTCCTGACTTTC.

The chain recombines TRBV2 with TRBJ2-2; TRBD1 aligns across 11 bases. V lost 6 bases and J lost 7; bases outside the gene matches: 13. Looked up from germline, CDR1 is SNHLY and CDR2 is FYNNEI. The CDR3 loop spans 17 amino acids. The CDR3 nucleotides are TGTGCCAGCAGCCCGCCGGCGGGACAGGGGGAGGTCGGGGAGCTGTTTTTT. Translated, it gives CASSPPAGQGEVGELFF.

This clonotype was recorded many times. The CDR3 is CASSLLGYYEQYF. The CDR3 DNA follows: TGTGCCAGCAGCTTGCTCGGGTACTACGAGCAGTACTTC. The chain has TRBV7-9 and TRBJ2-7; D call uncertain. CDR1 is SEHNR, CDR2 FQNEAQ, per germline (reference sequence). V lost 3 bases and J lost 3, with 9 bases in between. The CDR3 sequence is 13 residues long.

Only a few counts were recorded for this clonotype. The chain has TRBV12-3 or TRBV12-4 and TRBJ2-7, with a possible D match to TRBD1 (5 bases). V lost 6 bases and J lost 2, with 17 bases in between. This CDR3 has 15 amino acids. For the CDR3, the DNA is TGTGCCAGCAGCCTCTTCCCGACAGCCACCTACGAGCAGTACTTC. As protein: CASSLFPTATYEQYF.

The chain joins TRBV29-1 to TRBJ1-3; 7 bases align to TRBD1. This CDR3 is 20 amino acids long. Germline V gene lookup returns CDR1 SQVTM and CDR2 ANQGSEA. J was trimmed by 5 bases and V by 7 bases; bases with no gene match: 29. The CDR3 is CSARTGPWQLTTNERNTIYF. CDR3 bases: TGCAGCGCAAGGACAGGTCCGTGGCAGCTTACGACGAACGAACGAAACACCATATATTTT.

The V and J genes are TRBV25-1 and TRBJ2-7; 7 bases are shared with TRBD2. CDR1 MGHDK and CDR2 SYGVNS come from the germline V gene. This CDR3 is built from 15 residues. The V gene end was trimmed by 8 bases and the J gene end by 2 bases; junction bases not matched to a gene: 12. The CDR3 is CASLEGSGEPYEQYF. The CDR3 DNA follows: TGTGCCAGCCTCGAAGGCAGCGGGGAGCCCTACGAGCAGTACTTC.

This clonotype was counted between two and nine times. V gene TRBV12-3 or TRBV12-4 combines with J gene TRBJ1-2; 8 positions match TRBD1. The CDR3 spans 14 residues. Trimming took 6 bases from V and 8 from J; bases not matched to a gene: 11. DNA of the CDR3: TGTGCCAGCAGGCGCCCAGGGGGCGCTGGGGGCTACACCTTC. As protein: CASRRPGGAGGYTF.

The sample holds many counts of this clonotype. The genes are TRBV7-2 and TRBJ1-4; no definite D call. Trimming took off 1 base at V and 7 bases at J, with 13 bases between the two ends. Germline CDR1 is SGHTA and CDR2 is FQGNSA. The CDR3 is made up of 15 amino acids. The DNA of the CDR3 is TGTGCCAGCAGCTTAGTTGGGCAGCCGGGTGAAAAACTGTTTTTT. It translates to CASSLVGQPGEKLFF.

This clonotype was seen only a few times. The genes are TRBV5-1 and TRBJ1-2; 10 bases are shared with TRBD1. Per germline, CDR1 SGHRS and CDR2 YFSETQ. Trimming at V came to 4 bases and at J to 7 bases, leaving 7 bases not matched to a gene. The CDR3 is 14 amino acids. As DNA, the CDR3 is TGCGCCAGCAGCCTAACGACAGGGGGCCTTGGCTACACCTTC. This codes for CASSLTTGGLGYTF.

There are many counts of this clonotype. The chain links TRBV20-1 to TRBJ1-5; the match to TRBD1 covers 7 bases. This CDR3 contains 17 residues. J lost 3 bases, V lost 4 bases, and 15 bases had no gene match. Germline values: CDR1 DFQATT, CDR2 SNEGSKA (reference sequence). CDR3 in DNA: TGCAGTGCTATCTTGTCTCGAGGACAGGTCACCAATCAGCCCCAGCATTTT. Residues: CSAILSRGQVTNQPQHF.

The gene calls are TRBV6-5 and TRBJ1-1, with D perhaps TRBD1 (6 bases). The CDR3 contains 15 residues. Trimming removed 4 bases from V and 0 bases from J, with 12 bases in between. CDR1 and CDR2 (germline): MNHEY, SVGAGI. CDR3 DNA: TGTGCCAGCAGTTCACCCAGGGGCCTGAACACTGAAGCTTTCTTT. Its translation: CASSSPRGLNTEAFF.

The chain recombines TRBV3-1 with TRBJ1-4; weak D call: TRBD1 (5 bases). V was trimmed by 4 bases and J by 3 bases, leaving 9 bases between them. The CDR3 loop spans 14 amino acids. The germline V gene encodes CDR1 LGHDT and CDR2 YNNKEL (reference sequence). CDR3 residues: CASSLLTANEKLFF. DNA of the CDR3: TGTGCCAGCAGCCTCCTGACAGCTAATGAAAAACTGTTTTTT.

The chain couples TRBV5-1 to TRBJ1-2; D is possibly TRBD1 (5 bases). The CDR3 runs to 15 residues. Germline V gives CDR1 SGHRS, CDR2 YFSETQ. V was clipped by 6 bases and J by 1 base, with 16 bases between them. The CDR3 loop is CASMEDPGLNYGYTF. The CDR3 DNA reads as TGCGCCAGCATGGAGGATCCGGGACTTAACTATGGCTACACCTTC.

This clonotype was found many times. The chain carries TRBV29-1 and TRBJ1-1; 7 bases line up with TRBD1. Germline trimming cut 6 bases from V and 1 base from J; bases unmatched to any gene: 5. This CDR3 contains 13 residues. Germline CDR1 is SQVTM and CDR2 is ANQGSEA. The CDR3 nucleotides read TGCAGCGTCTGGGACAGCACGAACACTGAAGCTTTCTTT. Its translation: CSVWDSTNTEAFF.

There are many counts of this clonotype. The V call is TRBV5-1, the J call TRBJ1-1, with 7 bases matching TRBD1. The germline gives CDR1 SGHRS, CDR2 YFSETQ. This CDR3 region has 16 residues. V shed 0 bases, J shed 6 bases, and the junction held 11 bases outside the gene matches. The DNA of the CDR3 is TGCGCCAGCAGCTTGGGAGCGACAGGGCCAGTTGCTGAAGCTTTCTTT. Protein product: CASSLGATGPVAEAFF.

The chain recombines TRBV2 with TRBJ1-4; 9 nucleotides match TRBD1. The J segment lost 7 bases and the V segment lost 7 bases, leaving 4 bases of the junction unmatched. The germline V gene encodes CDR1 SNHLY and CDR2 FYNNEI. CDR3 length equals 13 residues. CDR3: CASTPGQGEKLFF. In DNA, the CDR3 is TGTGCCAGCACGCCGGGACAGGGTGAAAAACTGTTTTTT.

The chain employs TRBV2 and TRBJ1-5; perhaps TRBD1 as D (5 bases). The ends were cut back, 6 bases at V and 6 bases at J, with 6 bases in the middle. This CDR3 is 11 amino acids long. In germline, CDR1 is SNHLY, CDR2 FYNNEI. The CDR3 DNA is TGTGCCAGCAGGGGGCCTCAGCCCCAGCATTTT. This gives the protein CASRGPQPQHF.

There are a few counts of this clonotype. V and J are TRBV25-1 and TRBJ1-1, with D perhaps matching TRBD1 (6 bases). Trimming took off 6 bases at V and 1 base at J, with 12 bases between the two ends. Germline lookup yields CDR1 MGHDK and CDR2 SYGVNS. The CDR3 totals 14 residues. CDR3 loop: CASRDGTSNTEAFF. Here the CDR3 DNA reads TGTGCCAGCAGAGACGGGACATCGAACACTGAAGCTTTCTTT.